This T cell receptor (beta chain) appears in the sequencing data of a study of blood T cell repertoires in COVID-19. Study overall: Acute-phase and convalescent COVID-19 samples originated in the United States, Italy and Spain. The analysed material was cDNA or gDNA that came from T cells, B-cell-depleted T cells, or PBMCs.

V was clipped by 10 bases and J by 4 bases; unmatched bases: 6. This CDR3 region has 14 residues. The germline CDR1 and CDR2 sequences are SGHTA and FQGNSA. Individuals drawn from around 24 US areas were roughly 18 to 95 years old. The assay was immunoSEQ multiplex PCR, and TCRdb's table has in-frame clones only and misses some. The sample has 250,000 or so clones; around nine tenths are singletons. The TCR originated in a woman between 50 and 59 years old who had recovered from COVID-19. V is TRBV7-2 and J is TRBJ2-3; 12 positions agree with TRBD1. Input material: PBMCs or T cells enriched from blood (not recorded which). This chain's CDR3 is CATMGQGASDTQYF. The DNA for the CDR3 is TGTGCCACCATGGGACAGGGGGCATCAGATACGCAGTATTTT.